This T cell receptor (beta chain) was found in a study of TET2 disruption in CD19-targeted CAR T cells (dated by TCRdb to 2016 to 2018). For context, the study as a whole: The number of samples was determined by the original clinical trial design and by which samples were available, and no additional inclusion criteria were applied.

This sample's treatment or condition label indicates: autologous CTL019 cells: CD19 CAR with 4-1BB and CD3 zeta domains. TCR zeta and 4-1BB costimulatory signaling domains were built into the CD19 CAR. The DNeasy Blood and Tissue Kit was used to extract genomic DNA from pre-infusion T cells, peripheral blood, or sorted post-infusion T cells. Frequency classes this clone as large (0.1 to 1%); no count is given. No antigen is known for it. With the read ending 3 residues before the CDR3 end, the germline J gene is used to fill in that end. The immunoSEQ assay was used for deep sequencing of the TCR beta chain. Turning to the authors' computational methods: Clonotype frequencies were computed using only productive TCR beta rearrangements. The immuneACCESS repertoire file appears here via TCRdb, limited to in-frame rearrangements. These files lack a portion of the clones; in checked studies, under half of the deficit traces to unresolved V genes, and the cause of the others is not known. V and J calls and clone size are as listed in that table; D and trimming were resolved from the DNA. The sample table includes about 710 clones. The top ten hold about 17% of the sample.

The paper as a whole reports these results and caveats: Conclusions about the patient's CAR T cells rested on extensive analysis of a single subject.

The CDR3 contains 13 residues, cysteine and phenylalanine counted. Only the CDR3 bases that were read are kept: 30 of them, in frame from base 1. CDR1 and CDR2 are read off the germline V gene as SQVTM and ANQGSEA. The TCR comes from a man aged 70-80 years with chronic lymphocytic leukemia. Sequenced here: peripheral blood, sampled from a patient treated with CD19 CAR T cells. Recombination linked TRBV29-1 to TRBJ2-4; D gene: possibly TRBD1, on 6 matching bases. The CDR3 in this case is CSVETGVRSLQYF. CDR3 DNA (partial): TGCAGCGTTGAGACAGGCGTACGATCACTT.